This TCR beta chain was documented in a study of T-cell memory formation after mild COVID-19. General study findings and limits: Nothing showed for sure that second-wave clones peaking on day 37 were SARS-CoV-2 specific.

This CDR3 is 18 amino acids long. In germline, CDR1 is LNHDA, CDR2 SQIVND (reference sequence). V dropped 6 bases and J dropped 0 bases, with 21 bases sitting between them. A single record per CDR3 protein comes from TCRdb applying MiXCR to the 5' RACE reads. This sample has approximately 400,000 distinct CDR3 sequences; about 24% occur once, and the top ten carry 8.8%. Notes on this clonotype: Antigen specificity is unknown.

Sequences were obtained from PBMCs or a T cell subset sorted from them (not recorded which). The chain recombines TRBV19 with TRBJ1-3; D gene uncertain. This TCR was recovered from an adult woman who had mild COVID-19 (a few samples of this study predate the infection). Cell type and time point are not known. The CDR3, as DNA: TGTGCCAGTAGCAACCCGGGAGGGCCCCCTTCCTCTGGAAACACCATATATTTT. Translation: CASSNPGGPPSSGNTIYF.